The clone carrying this T cell receptor (beta chain) has a single count. Its antigen is not known. These data come from a study of T cell responses to AZD1222 COVID-19 vaccine. Study findings and constraints: In the spike-specific TCR repertoire, nearly half reportedly target unmutated variant regions. The peak T cell response came first, and repertoires were sampled only after it.

Per the germline V gene, CDR1 is KGHDR and CDR2 is SFDVKD. V was pared by 6 bases and J by 6 bases, with 14 bases of the junction left unmatched. The CDR3 length is 16 residues. Only in-frame clones appear in the TCRdb table, and some are missing; sequencing was by immunoSEQ multiplex PCR. The table has 60,000 to 65,000 clones, 76% seen once. This TCR was recovered from an adult in good health. The V and J genes are TRBV24-1 and TRBJ2-3; 7 positions match TRBD2. The starting material was peripheral blood, obtained on day 0 of AZD1222 vaccination. DNA of the CDR3: TGTGCCACCAGTTCCGGGAGAGCGGGGATGTGGGATACGCAGTATTTT. This translates into CATSSGRAGMWDTQYF.